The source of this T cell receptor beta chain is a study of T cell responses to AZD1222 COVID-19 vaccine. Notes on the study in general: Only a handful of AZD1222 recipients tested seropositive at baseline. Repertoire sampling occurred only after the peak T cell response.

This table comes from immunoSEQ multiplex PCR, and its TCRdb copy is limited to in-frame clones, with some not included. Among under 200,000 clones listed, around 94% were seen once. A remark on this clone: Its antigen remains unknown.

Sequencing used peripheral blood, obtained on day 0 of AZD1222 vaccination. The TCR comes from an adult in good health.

CDR3 residues: CASKGGGNTEAFF. The DNA of the CDR3 is TGTGCCAGTAAGGGCGGCGGGAACACTGAAGCTTTCTTT. The V call is TRBV19, the J call TRBJ1-1; D not certain. The germline V gene has CDR1 LNHDA and CDR2 SQIVND (reference sequence). The CDR3 is made up of 13 amino acids. V was cut by 7 bases and J by 1 base, with 10 bases left in between.